This T cell receptor (beta chain) is drawn from a study of metastatic and nonmetastatic thyroid tumors. Study at large: Across peripheral blood and tumor or nodule tissue samples taken from malignant and benign thyroid patients, the repertoires were compared with one another. Study findings and constraints: Patients with malignant thyroid tumors reportedly had significantly higher TCR beta diversity than those with benign nodules, in blood and tumor.

With respect to this clone: Its antigen is unidentified.

Trimming cost V 5 bases and J 3 bases, with 7 bases left between them. The CDR3 contains 12 residues. Germline lookup yields CDR1 MNHEY and CDR2 SMNVEV (reference sequence). Patients were all untreated before their thyroid surgery. In the source study's methods: A papillary thyroid cancer distant-metastasis classifier was built from CDR3 differences across clinicopathological groups. TCRdb used MiXCR to call clones anew from the PCR reads. TCRdb assigned the V and J calls; the authors' analysis was not used. This sample yields around 50,000 clones, of which roughly 30% are seen a single time; approximately 16% belongs to the top ten.

The sequence derives from a female donor with papillary thyroid cancer or a benign thyroid nodule (not recorded which). Some clones in this sample may be carry-over from other donors' samples. Sequencing was carried out using blood. The chain couples TRBV27 to TRBJ1-1; D gene uncertain. This chain's CDR3 is CASSPGDTEAFF. The CDR3 nucleotides are TGTGCCAGCAGTCCGGGAGACACTGAAGCTTTCTTT.